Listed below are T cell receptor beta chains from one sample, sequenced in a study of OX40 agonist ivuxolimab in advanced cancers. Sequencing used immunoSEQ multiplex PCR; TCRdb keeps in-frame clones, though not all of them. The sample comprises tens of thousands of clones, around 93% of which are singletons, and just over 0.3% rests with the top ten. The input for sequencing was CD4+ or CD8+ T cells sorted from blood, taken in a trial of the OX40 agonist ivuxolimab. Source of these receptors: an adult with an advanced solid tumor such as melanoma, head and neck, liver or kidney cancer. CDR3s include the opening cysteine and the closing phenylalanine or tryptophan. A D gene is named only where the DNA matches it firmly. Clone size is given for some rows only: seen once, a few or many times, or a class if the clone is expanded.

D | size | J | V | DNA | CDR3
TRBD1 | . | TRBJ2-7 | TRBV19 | TGTGCCAGTAGTTCCCTCGACAGGGGGTCTGTCGACGAGCAGTACTTC | CASSSLDRGSVDEQYF
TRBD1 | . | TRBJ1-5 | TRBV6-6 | TGTGCCAGCTCCGGGGGACAGGTCAATCAGCCCCAGCATTTT | CASSGGQVNQPQHF
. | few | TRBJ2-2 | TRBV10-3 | TGTGCCATCAGTGAGCTGGGTATGACCAGGCAGAACACCGGGGAGCTGTTTTTT | CAISELGMTRQNTGELFF
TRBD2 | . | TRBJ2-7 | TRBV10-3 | TGTGCCACCCAAGGTGGGCGGGAGGGCTGGTACGAGCAGTACTTC | CATQGGREGWYEQYF
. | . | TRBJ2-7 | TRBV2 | TGTGCCAGCAGTGAGTCCCTCCCTTACGAGCAGTACTTC | CASSESLPYEQYF
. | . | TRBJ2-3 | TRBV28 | TGTGCCAGCAGCCCCCCCAGGGTGGGCACAGATACGCAGTATTTT | CASSPPRVGTDTQYF
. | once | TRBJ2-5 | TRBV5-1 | TGCGCCAGCACCTATTCAGGAACCCAAGAGACCCAGTACTTC | CASTYSGTQETQYF
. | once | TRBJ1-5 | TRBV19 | TGTGCCAGTAGTATAGCCAGTATTAGCAATCAGCCCCAGCATTTT | CASSIASISNQPQHF
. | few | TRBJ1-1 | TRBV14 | TGTGCCAGCAGCCAAGATCGGACAGTCCTGAACACTGAAGCTTTCTTT | CASSQDRTVLNTEAFF
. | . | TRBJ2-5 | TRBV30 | TGTGCCTGGAGTGTTAAAGAGACCCAGTACTTC | CAWSVKETQYF
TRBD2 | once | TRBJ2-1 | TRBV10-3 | TGTGCCATCAGAGCCCTAGCGGCATCTTTCGATGAGCAGTTCTTC | CAIRALAASFDEQFF
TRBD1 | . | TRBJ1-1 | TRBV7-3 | TGTGCCAGCAGGCGACAGGGACCGAACACTGAAGCTTTCTTT | CASRRQGPNTEAFF
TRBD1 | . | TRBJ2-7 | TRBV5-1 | TGCGCCAGCAGCTCGGGGGACAGGGGAGGCTCCTACGAGCAGTACTTC | CASSSGDRGGSYEQYF
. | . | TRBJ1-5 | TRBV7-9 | TGTGCCAGCAGCTTGGAGGGGAAGGGGAATCAGCCCCAGCATTTT | CASSLEGKGNQPQHF
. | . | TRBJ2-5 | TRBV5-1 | TGCGCCAGCAGCGAAGACAGGGCGGGAAAGACCCAGTACTTC | CASSEDRAGKTQYF
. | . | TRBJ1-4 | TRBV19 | TGTGCCAGTAGTATTAACGAAAATGAAAAACTGTTTTTT | CASSINENEKLFF
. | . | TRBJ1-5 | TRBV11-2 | TGTGCCAGCAGCCCCCGGACAGTTAATAGCAATCAGCCCCAGCATTTT | CASSPRTVNSNQPQHF
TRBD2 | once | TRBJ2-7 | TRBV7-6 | TGTGCCAGCAGCTCCGGACTAGTTTCCTACGAGCAGTACTTC | CASSSGLVSYEQYF
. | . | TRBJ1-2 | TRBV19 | TGTGCCAGTACCAGAAAGGGACGGAGCTATGGCTACACCTTC | CASTRKGRSYGYTF
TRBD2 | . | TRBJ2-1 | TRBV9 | TGTGCCAGCAGCGTATTGGGCGGGAGTTCTTACAATGAGCAGTTCTTC | CASSVLGGSSYNEQFF
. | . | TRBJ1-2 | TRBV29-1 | TGCAGCGTCCGTACAGGTGGAGTAGGATATGGCTACACCTTC | CSVRTGGVGYGYTF
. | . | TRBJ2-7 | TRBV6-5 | TGTGCCAGCAGACAGGACAGCTACGAGCAGTACTTC | CASRQDSYEQYF
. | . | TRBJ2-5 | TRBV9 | TGTGCCAGCAGCCCGTTCCGGGACAACCAAGAGACCCAGTACTTC | CASSPFRDNQETQYF
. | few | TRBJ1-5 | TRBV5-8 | TGTGCCAGCAGCTTGGACAGGGACCTTTACATGGGTCAGCCCCAGCATTTT | CASSLDRDLYMGQPQHF
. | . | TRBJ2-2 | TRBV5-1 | TGCGCCAGCAGACCCCCCCCCAGCACCGGGGAGCTGTTTTTT | CASRPPPSTGELFF
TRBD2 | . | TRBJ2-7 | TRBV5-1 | TGCGCCAGCAGCTCAGGACTAGCGGGAGGCCAATCAAGCGAGCAGTACTTC | CASSSGLAGGQSSEQYF
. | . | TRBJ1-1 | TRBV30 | TGTGCCTGGAGTATGGGACCGTTGAACACTGAAGCTTTCTTT | CAWSMGPLNTEAFF
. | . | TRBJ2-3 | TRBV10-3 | TGTGCCATCAGGCCGAACCCTAGCACAGATACGCAGTATTTT | CAIRPNPSTDTQYF
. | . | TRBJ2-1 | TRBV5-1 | TGCGCCAGCAGCTTGGATTTAGGGGGTGAGCAGTTCTTC | CASSLDLGGEQFF